A selection of T cell receptor beta chains follows, all from one sample in a study of low-dose radiotherapy and immunotherapy resistance in tumors. TCRdb reprocessed the reads with MiXCR, giving one entry per CDR3 protein. The sample yields about 97,000 distinct CDR3 sequences, less than 25% seen once. This material consisted of PBMCs, taken after low-dose radiotherapy plus immunotherapy. These receptors were taken from a male donor with prostate cancer. Both conserved end residues are part of each CDR3. A D gene is named only where the DNA matches it firmly. Some rows mark clone size as missing; the rest say once, few, many or name a class of expanded clone.

d_call: NA; clone_size: many; v_call: TRBV7-2; j_call: TRBJ1-5; cdr3_aa: CASSGRTGNQPQHF; cdr3_nt: TGTGCCAGCAGCGGAAGGACAGGCAATCAGCCCCAGCATTTT
d_call: NA; clone_size: many; v_call: TRBV7-9; j_call: TRBJ1-2; cdr3_aa: CASSYEDYGYTF; cdr3_nt: TGTGCCAGCAGCTATGAGGACTATGGCTACACCTTC
d_call: NA; clone_size: many; v_call: TRBV20-1; j_call: TRBJ2-7; cdr3_aa: CSARESGTYEQYF; cdr3_nt: TGCAGTGCTAGAGAGTCGGGGACCTACGAGCAGTACTTC
d_call: NA; clone_size: NA; v_call: TRBV5-5; j_call: TRBJ2-5; cdr3_aa: CASGPEERQGTQYF; cdr3_nt: TGTGCCAGCGGCCCAGAAGAGCGGCAAGGGACCCAGTACTTC
d_call: TRBD1; clone_size: NA; v_call: TRBV12-3/TRBV12-4; j_call: TRBJ2-4; cdr3_aa: CASSDVGQGQNIQYF; cdr3_nt: TGTGCCAGCAGTGACGTGGGACAGGGTCAAAACATTCAGTACTTC
d_call: TRBD2; clone_size: NA; v_call: TRBV18; j_call: TRBJ2-1; cdr3_aa: CTISPQAGGLGYEQFF; cdr3_nt: TGTACCATCTCACCCCAAGCGGGGGGGCTGGGCTATGAGCAGTTCTTC
d_call: NA; clone_size: many; v_call: TRBV10-1; j_call: TRBJ2-1; cdr3_aa: CASSEIQGPRMGTWDNEQFF; cdr3_nt: TGCGCCAGCAGTGAGATCCAGGGGCCGCGTATGGGAACATGGGACAATGAGCAGTTCTTC
d_call: NA; clone_size: many; v_call: TRBV27; j_call: TRBJ2-7; cdr3_aa: CASSLLLPGPLIYEQYF; cdr3_nt: TGTGCCAGCAGTTTGCTTTTGCCTGGGCCGCTGATCTACGAGCAGTACTTC
d_call: NA; clone_size: NA; v_call: TRBV2; j_call: TRBJ1-6; cdr3_aa: CASSPVGGSPLHF; cdr3_nt: TGTGCCAGCAGTCCTGTGGGAGGTTCACCCCTCCACTTT
d_call: NA; clone_size: many; v_call: TRBV12-3/TRBV12-4; j_call: TRBJ1-1; cdr3_aa: CASSFGTNKAFF; cdr3_nt: TGTGCCAGCAGTTTTGGCACCAACAAAGCTTTCTTT
d_call: TRBD2; clone_size: many; v_call: TRBV4-1; j_call: TRBJ2-5; cdr3_aa: CASSSGLAGLETQYF; cdr3_nt: TGCGCCAGCAGCTCGGGACTAGCGGGGTTGGAGACCCAGTACTTC
d_call: NA; clone_size: many; v_call: TRBV2; j_call: TRBJ1-2; cdr3_aa: CASSQSGSSPGGYTF; cdr3_nt: TGTGCCAGCAGCCAGTCGGGCTCTAGCCCGGGGGGCTACACCTTC
d_call: NA; clone_size: NA; v_call: TRBV10-3; j_call: TRBJ2-5; cdr3_aa: CAISESRGGGETQYF; cdr3_nt: TGTGCCATCAGTGAGTCGAGGGGAGGAGGAGAGACCCAGTACTTC
d_call: TRBD1; clone_size: many; v_call: TRBV11-2; j_call: TRBJ1-2; cdr3_aa: CASSYRQGSDYTF; cdr3_nt: TGTGCCAGCAGCTACCGACAGGGGAGCGACTACACCTTC
d_call: TRBD1; clone_size: few; v_call: TRBV5-1; j_call: TRBJ2-7; cdr3_aa: CASTQGVNGEQYF; cdr3_nt: TGCGCCAGCACCCAGGGGGTAAACGGCGAGCAGTACTTC
d_call: NA; clone_size: many; v_call: TRBV4-1; j_call: TRBJ1-6; cdr3_aa: CASSQGGMRAYNSPLHF; cdr3_nt: TGCGCCAGCAGCCAAGGCGGGATGAGGGCTTATAATTCACCCCTCCACTTT
d_call: NA; clone_size: many; v_call: TRBV6-6; j_call: TRBJ2-1; cdr3_aa: CASSSLPGGGGRDNSYNEQFF; cdr3_nt: TGTGCCAGCAGTTCCCTCCCGGGTGGTGGGGGGCGGGATAACTCCTACAATGAGCAGTTCTTC
d_call: TRBD1; clone_size: many; v_call: TRBV20-1; j_call: TRBJ1-4; cdr3_aa: CSARSGTANEKLFF; cdr3_nt: TGCAGTGCTAGATCCGGGACAGCTAATGAAAAACTGTTTTTT
d_call: NA; clone_size: many; v_call: TRBV18; j_call: TRBJ1-1; cdr3_aa: CASSPVGARAFF; cdr3_nt: TGTGCCAGCTCACCCGTGGGGGCCCGAGCTTTCTTT
d_call: NA; clone_size: NA; v_call: TRBV6-6; j_call: TRBJ1-1; cdr3_aa: CASSPGPRDTEAFF; cdr3_nt: TGTGCCAGCAGTCCGGGACCGCGGGACACTGAAGCTTTCTTT
d_call: NA; clone_size: many; v_call: TRBV7-2; j_call: TRBJ2-3; cdr3_aa: CASSLLGAAPLPGQYF; cdr3_nt: TGTGCCAGCAGCCTCCTCGGTGCGGCTCCCTTGCCGGGGCAGTATTTT
d_call: TRBD2; clone_size: many; v_call: TRBV5-1; j_call: TRBJ2-5; cdr3_aa: CASSLEGSGGSETQYF; cdr3_nt: TGCGCCAGCAGCTTGGAGGGTAGCGGGGGATCGGAGACCCAGTACTTC
d_call: NA; clone_size: many; v_call: TRBV11-2; j_call: TRBJ2-2; cdr3_aa: CASSLDRETGELFF; cdr3_nt: TGTGCCAGCAGCTTAGATCGGGAGACCGGGGAGCTGTTTTTT
d_call: NA; clone_size: NA; v_call: TRBV21-1; j_call: TRBJ2-5; cdr3_aa: CASSKGASQETQYF; cdr3_nt: TGTGCCAGCAGCAAAGGTGCGTCTCAAGAGACCCAGTACTTC
d_call: NA; clone_size: many; v_call: TRBV29-1; j_call: TRBJ2-7; cdr3_aa: CSVWAPEQYF; cdr3_nt: TGCAGCGTCTGGGCCCCCGAGCAGTACTTC
d_call: TRBD1; clone_size: many; v_call: TRBV7-2; j_call: TRBJ1-5; cdr3_aa: CASSRGQGFGQPQHF; cdr3_nt: TGTGCCAGCAGCCGTGGACAGGGGTTCGGTCAGCCCCAGCATTTT
d_call: NA; clone_size: many; v_call: TRBV9; j_call: TRBJ2-7; cdr3_aa: CASSVVQGGEQYF; cdr3_nt: TGTGCCAGCAGCGTAGTTCAGGGGGGCGAGCAGTACTTC
d_call: TRBD1; clone_size: many; v_call: TRBV2; j_call: TRBJ2-2; cdr3_aa: CSSSEEGDRGTGELFF; cdr3_nt: TGTTCTAGCAGTGAAGAGGGGGACAGGGGAACCGGGGAGCTGTTTTTT
d_call: NA; clone_size: many; v_call: TRBV6-5; j_call: TRBJ2-7; cdr3_aa: CASSYGRAYEQYF; cdr3_nt: TGTGCCAGCAGTTACGGCAGGGCCTACGAGCAGTACTTC
d_call: TRBD1; clone_size: many; v_call: TRBV3-1; j_call: TRBJ2-1; cdr3_aa: CASSHLDRVYNEQFF; cdr3_nt: TGTGCCAGCAGCCACCTGGACAGGGTCTACAATGAGCAGTTCTTC
d_call: NA; clone_size: many; v_call: TRBV3-1; j_call: TRBJ1-4; cdr3_aa: CASSQDSTHEKLFF; cdr3_nt: TGTGCCAGCAGCCAAGATTCCACCCACGAAAAACTGTTTTTT
d_call: NA; clone_size: NA; v_call: TRBV29-1; j_call: TRBJ1-5; cdr3_aa: CSVQTGGNQPQHF; cdr3_nt: TGCAGCGTTCAAACTGGAGGGAATCAGCCCCAGCATTTT
d_call: NA; clone_size: NA; v_call: TRBV28; j_call: TRBJ1-5; cdr3_aa: CASSPGTRRQPQHF; cdr3_nt: TGTGCCAGCAGTCCCGGGACTCGTCGGCAGCCCCAGCATTTT
d_call: TRBD1; clone_size: many; v_call: TRBV7-8; j_call: TRBJ1-6; cdr3_aa: CASSWGQGGNSPLHF; cdr3_nt: TGTGCCAGCAGCTGGGGACAGGGCGGGAATTCACCCCTCCACTTT
d_call: TRBD1; clone_size: many; v_call: TRBV9; j_call: TRBJ2-3; cdr3_aa: CASSLDRASTDTQYF; cdr3_nt: TGTGCCAGCAGCCTCGACAGGGCTAGCACAGATACGCAGTATTTT
d_call: NA; clone_size: NA; v_call: TRBV12-2; j_call: TRBJ2-1; cdr3_aa: CASRSRGSSGGSNEQFF; cdr3_nt: TGTGCAAGTCGCTCACGGGGCTCTAGCGGGGGGTCCAATGAGCAGTTCTTC
d_call: NA; clone_size: many; v_call: TRBV10-3; j_call: TRBJ1-5; cdr3_aa: CAISATAYSNQPQHF; cdr3_nt: TGTGCCATCAGCGCGACAGCATATAGCAATCAGCCCCAGCATTTT